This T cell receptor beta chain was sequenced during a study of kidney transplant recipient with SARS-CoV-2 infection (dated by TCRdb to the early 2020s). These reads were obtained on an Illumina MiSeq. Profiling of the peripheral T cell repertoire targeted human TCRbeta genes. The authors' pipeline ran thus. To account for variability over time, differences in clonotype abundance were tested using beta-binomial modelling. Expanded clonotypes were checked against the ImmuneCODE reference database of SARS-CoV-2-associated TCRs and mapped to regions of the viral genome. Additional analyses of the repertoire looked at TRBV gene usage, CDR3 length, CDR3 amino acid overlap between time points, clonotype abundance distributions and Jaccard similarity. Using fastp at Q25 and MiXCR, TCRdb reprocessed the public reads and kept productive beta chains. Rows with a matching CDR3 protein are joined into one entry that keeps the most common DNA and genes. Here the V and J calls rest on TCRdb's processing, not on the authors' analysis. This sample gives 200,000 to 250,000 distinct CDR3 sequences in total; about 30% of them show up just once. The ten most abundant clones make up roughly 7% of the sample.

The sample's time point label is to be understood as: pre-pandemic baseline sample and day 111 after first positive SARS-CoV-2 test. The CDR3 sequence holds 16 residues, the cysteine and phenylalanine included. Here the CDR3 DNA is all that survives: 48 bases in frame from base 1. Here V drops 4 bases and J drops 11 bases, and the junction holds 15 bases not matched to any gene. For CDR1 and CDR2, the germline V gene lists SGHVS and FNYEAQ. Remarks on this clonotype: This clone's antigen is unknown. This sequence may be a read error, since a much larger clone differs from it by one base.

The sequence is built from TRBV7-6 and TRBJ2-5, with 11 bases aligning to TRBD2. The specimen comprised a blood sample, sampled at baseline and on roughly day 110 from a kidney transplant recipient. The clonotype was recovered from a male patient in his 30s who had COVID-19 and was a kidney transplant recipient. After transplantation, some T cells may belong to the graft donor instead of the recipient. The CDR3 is CASSSRGTSGAREQYF. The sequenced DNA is TGTGCCAGCAGCTCTCGTGGGACTAGCGGAGCAAGGGAGCAGTACTTC.